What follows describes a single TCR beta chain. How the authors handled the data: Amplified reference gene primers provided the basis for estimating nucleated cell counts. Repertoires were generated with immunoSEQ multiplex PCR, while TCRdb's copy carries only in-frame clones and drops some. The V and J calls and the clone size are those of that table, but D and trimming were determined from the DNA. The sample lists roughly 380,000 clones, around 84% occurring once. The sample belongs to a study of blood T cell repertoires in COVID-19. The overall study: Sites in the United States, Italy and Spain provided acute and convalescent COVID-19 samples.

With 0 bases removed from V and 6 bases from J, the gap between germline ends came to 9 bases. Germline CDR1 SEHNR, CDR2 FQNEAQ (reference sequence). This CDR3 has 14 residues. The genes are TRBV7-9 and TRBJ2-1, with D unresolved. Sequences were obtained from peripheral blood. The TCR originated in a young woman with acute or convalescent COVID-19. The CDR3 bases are TGTGCCAGCAGCTTAGCGGTTGGCGGCAATGAGCAGTTCTTC. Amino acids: CASSLAVGGNEQFF.